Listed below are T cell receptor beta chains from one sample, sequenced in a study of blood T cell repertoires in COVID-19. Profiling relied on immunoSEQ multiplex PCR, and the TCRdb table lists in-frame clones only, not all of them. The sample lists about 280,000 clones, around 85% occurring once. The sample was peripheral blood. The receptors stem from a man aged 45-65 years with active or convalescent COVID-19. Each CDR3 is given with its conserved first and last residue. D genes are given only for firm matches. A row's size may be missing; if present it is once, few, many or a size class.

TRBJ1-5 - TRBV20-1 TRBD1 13 TGCAGTGCTAGTAGTACAGGGGGTCAGCCCCAGCATTTT CSASSTGGQPQHF
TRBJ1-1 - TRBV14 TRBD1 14 TGTGCCAGCAGTCTCCGGACAGGGCGAACTGAAGCTTTCTTT CASSLRTGRTEAFF
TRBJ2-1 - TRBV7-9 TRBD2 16 TGTGCCAGCAGCTTCTCCGGGACTAGCGGGATAGGTGAGCAGTTCTTC CASSFSGTSGIGEQFF
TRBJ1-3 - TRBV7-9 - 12 TGTGCCAGCTCTATAATCGGAAACACCATATATTTT CASSIIGNTIYF
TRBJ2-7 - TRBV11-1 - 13 TGTGCCAGCAGCCAAGTCTGGGGCGAGGAGCAGTACTTC CASSQVWGEEQYF
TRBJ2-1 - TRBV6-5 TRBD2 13 TGTGCCAGCAGGGGACTAGCGGTCCATGAGCAGTTCTTC CASRGLAVHEQFF
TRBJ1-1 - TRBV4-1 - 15 TGCGCCAGCAGCCTCGGTGGGGGGTTGGGGACTGAAGCTTTCTTT CASSLGGGLGTEAFF
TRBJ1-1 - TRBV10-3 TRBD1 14 TGTGCCATCAGAGGACAGGGAGGGAACACTGAAGCTTTCTTT CAIRGQGGNTEAFF
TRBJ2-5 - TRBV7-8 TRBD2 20 TGTGCCAGCAGCGGCCCTCCCCTGGTGGGGACTAGCGGGAGTAAAGAGACCCAGTACTTC CASSGPPLVGTSGSKETQYF
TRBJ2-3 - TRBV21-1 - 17 TGTGCCAGCAGCACGAGACTCGGATTCCCTAGCACAGATACGCAGTATTTT CASSTRLGFPSTDTQYF
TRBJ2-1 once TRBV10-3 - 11 TGTGCCATCAGCGCCCCGGGTGAGCAGTTCTTC CAISAPGEQFF
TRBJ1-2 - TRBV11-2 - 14 TGTGCCAGCAGCGCAGGGGTCGGCAACTATGGCTACACCTTC CASSAGVGNYGYTF
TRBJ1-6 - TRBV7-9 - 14 TGTGCCAGCAGCTTAGCGCGAGCGAATTCACCCCTCCACTTT CASSLARANSPLHF
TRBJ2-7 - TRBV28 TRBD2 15 TGTGCCAGCAGTTCAAGGAGACTAGCGGGCTACGAGCAGTACTTC CASSSRRLAGYEQYF
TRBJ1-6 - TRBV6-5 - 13 TGTGCCAGCAACAGATACTATAATTCACCCCTCCACTTT CASNRYYNSPLHF
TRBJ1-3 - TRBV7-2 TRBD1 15 TGTGCCAGCAGCCAGGGGGCGAGCTCTGGAAACACCATATATTTT CASSQGASSGNTIYF
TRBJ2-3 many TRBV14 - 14 TGTGCCAGCAGCCCGGACTCGAGCACAGATACGCAGTATTTT CASSPDSSTDTQYF
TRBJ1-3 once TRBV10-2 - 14 TGCGCCAGCAGTGACCCTTTCCCCCCGAACACCATATATTTT CASSDPFPPNTIYF
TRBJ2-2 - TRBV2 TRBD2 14 TGTGCCAGCCTAGCGGGAGGGAACACCGGGGAGCTGTTTTTT CASLAGGNTGELFF
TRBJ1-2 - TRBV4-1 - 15 TGCGCCAGCAGCCAATCGCAGGGCTCAACCTATGGCTACACCTTC CASSQSQGSTYGYTF
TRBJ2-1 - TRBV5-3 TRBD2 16 TGTGCCAGAAGGTTGAGGCCTAGCGGTCTCCCAATGGAGCAGTTCTTC CARRLRPSGLPMEQFF
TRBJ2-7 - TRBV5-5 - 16 TGTGCCAGCAGCTATCTAGTAGGCAGGGCAATCTACGAGCAGTACTTC CASSYLVGRAIYEQYF
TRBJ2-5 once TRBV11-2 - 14 TGTGCCAGCAGCTTCTTGCGGGAACAAGAGACCCAGTACTTC CASSFLREQETQYF
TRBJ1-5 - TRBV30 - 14 TGTGCCTGGAGTGTAGGTGGAGGGAACCAGCCCCAGCATTTT CAWSVGGGNQPQHF
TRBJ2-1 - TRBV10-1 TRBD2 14 TGCGCCAGCAGTCGGCTAGCGGGGAAATCTGAGCAGTTCTTC CASSRLAGKSEQFF
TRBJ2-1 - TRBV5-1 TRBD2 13 TGCGCCAGCAGCTTGGCGGGAGGGGTTGAGCAGTTCTTC CASSLAGGVEQFF
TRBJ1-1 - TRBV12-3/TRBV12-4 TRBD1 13 TGTGCCAGCAGGACAGGGGTTATCACTGAAGCTTTCTTT CASRTGVITEAFF
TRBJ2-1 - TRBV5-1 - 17 TGCGCCAGCAGTGTAGTAGGGATCCGGGACTCCTACAATGAGCAGTTCTTC CASSVVGIRDSYNEQFF
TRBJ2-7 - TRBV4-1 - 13 TGCGCCAGCAGCCAAGTACACGATTACGAGCAGTACTTC CASSQVHDYEQYF
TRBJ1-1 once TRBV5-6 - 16 TGTGCCAGCAGCCCTATAGGGAGGGATCGACACACTGAAGCTTTCTTT CASSPIGRDRHTEAFF
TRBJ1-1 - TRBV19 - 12 TGTGCCAGTACCAGCCCGGGAGTTGAAGCTTTCTTT CASTSPGVEAFF
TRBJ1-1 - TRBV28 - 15 TGTGCCAGCAGTTTGGTCCCCAGGGGAACAACTGAAGCTTTCTTT CASSLVPRGTTEAFF
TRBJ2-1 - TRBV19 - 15 TGTGCCAGTAGTATAGCCGGGGGTTCATGGAATGAGCAGTTCTTC CASSIAGGSWNEQFF
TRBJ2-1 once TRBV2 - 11 TGTGCCAGCAGGACTGTCTTGGGGCAGTTCTTC CASRTVLGQFF
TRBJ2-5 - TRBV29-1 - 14 TGCAGCGTTGAGGGCGGGACAGTACAAGAGACCCAGTACTTC CSVEGGTVQETQYF
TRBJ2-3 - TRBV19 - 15 TGTGCCAGTACCCTACAGGGAACTGGCACAGATACGCAGTATTTT CASTLQGTGTDTQYF
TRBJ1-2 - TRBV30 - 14 TGTGCCTGGAGTGTACTAAGGGAGAGCTATGGCTACACCTTC CAWSVLRESYGYTF
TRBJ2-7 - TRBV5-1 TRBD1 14 TGCGCCAGCAGCTTGGGACAGGGACCCTACGAGCAGTACTTC CASSLGQGPYEQYF
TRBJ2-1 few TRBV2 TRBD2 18 TGTGCCAGCACTCCAGAACTCCGGGGGGGAGGAACTTACAATGAGCAGTTCTTC CASTPELRGGGTYNEQFF
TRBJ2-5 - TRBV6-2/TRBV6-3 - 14 TGTGCCAGCAGTTACACGGTCGCCAGGGAGACCCAGTACTTC CASSYTVARETQYF
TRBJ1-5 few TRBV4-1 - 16 TGCGCCAGCAGCCAATGGGCAGGGGATAGCAATCAGCCCCAGCATTTT CASSQWAGDSNQPQHF
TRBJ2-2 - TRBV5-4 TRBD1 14 TGTGCCAGCAGCGCCGGGACAGGGGGCTGGGAGCTGTTTTTT CASSAGTGGWELFF
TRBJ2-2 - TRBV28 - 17 TGTGCCAGCAGCCCATTGGGTGAGCAGGGTAACACCGGGGAGCTGTTTTTT CASSPLGEQGNTGELFF
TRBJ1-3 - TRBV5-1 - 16 TGCGCCAGCAGCTTGGGAGACAGCTACTCTGGAAACACCATATATTTT CASSLGDSYSGNTIYF
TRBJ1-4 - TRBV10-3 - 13 TGTGCCACCGCCGGACGACAGGACGAAAAACTGTTTTTT CATAGRQDEKLFF
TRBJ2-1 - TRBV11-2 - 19 TGTGCCAGCACCCCCCTGGAGGGACTCCAACGACCATCCTACAATGAGCAGTTCTTC CASTPLEGLQRPSYNEQFF